The present T cell receptor beta chain was sequenced within a study of cytomegalovirus exposure and HLA in healthy donors. Both 60 Vbeta primers and 13 Jbeta primers went into the PCR. The data were produced by immunoSEQ multiplex PCR, yet TCRdb's version contains in-frame clones alone and is incomplete. The profile shows approximately 120,000 clones, 77% of them singletons. Looked up from germline, CDR1 is MNHNY and CDR2 is SVGAGI (reference sequence). V shed 2 bases and J shed 1 base, with 8 bases lying between them. This CDR3 is 14 amino acids long. The V call is TRBV6-6, the J call TRBJ2-5; a weak D match, TRBD2 (5 bases). Sequencing was done on a sample of PBMCs. The TCR originated in a middle-aged woman in good health and CMV-seropositive. As DNA, the CDR3 is TGTGCCAGCAGTTACGGGCGGGCCCAAGAGACCCAGTACTTC. Residues: CASSYGRAQETQYF.